Each of the 30 T cell receptor beta chains below was sequenced from the same sample in a study of memory CD4+ T cells and cytomegalovirus serostatus. The sort gate was single viable CD3+CD4+CD8-CD45RO+ cells for memory CD4+ T cells. Assay used: immunoSEQ multiplex PCR; TCRdb lists only in-frame clones, some missing. The sample has 70,000 or so clones, roughly 78% seen once. Sample: memory CD4+ T cells from blood. These receptors originate from an adult in good health and CMV-seropositive.

The V call is TRBV11-2, the J call TRBJ2-5; no definite D call. Deletions cut 3 bases from V and 4 bases from J, with 12 bases between. Germline CDR1 and CDR2: SGHAT and FQNNGV. The CDR3 spans 14 residues. As DNA, the CDR3 is TGTGCCAGCAGCTTCGGTCTAGTCGGAGAGACCCAGTACTTC. This codes for CASSFGLVGETQYF.

The V call is TRBV28, the J call TRBJ2-7, with D possibly matching TRBD1 (6 bases). Per germline, CDR1 MDHEN and CDR2 SYDVKM. This CDR3 comprises 13 residues. Trimming cost V 10 bases and J 3 bases, with 16 bases left between them. The CDR3 DNA is TGTGCCACCGAGGACAGAAGTAACTACGAGCAGTACTTC. This encodes CATEDRSNYEQYF.

The chain uses TRBV5-1 and TRBJ2-3, with D unresolved. The CDR3 totals 15 residues. Germline V lookup: CDR1 SGHRS, CDR2 YFSETQ. Trimming stripped 0 bases from V and 0 bases from J, with 8 bases between. In nucleotides, the CDR3 is TGCGCCAGCAGCTTGGATTCCCCTAGCACAGATACGCAGTATTTT. Its translation: CASSLDSPSTDTQYF.

This clone appeared a single time. The chain carries TRBV18 and TRBJ1-2; D possibly corresponds to TRBD1 (5 bases). This CDR3 is built from 15 residues. Germline V gives CDR1 KGHSH, CDR2 LQKENI. The V and J ends lost 6 bases and 0 bases respectively, with 14 bases between them. Here the CDR3 reads CASSISQGPNYGYTF. CDR3 DNA: TGTGCCAGCTCGATCAGTCAGGGTCCTAACTATGGCTACACCTTC.

This clone has just a few counts. This chain joins TRBV5-1 and TRBJ2-1; perhaps TRBD1 as D (5 bases). V dropped 7 bases and J dropped 6 bases, with 17 bases sitting between them. CDR3 size: 14 residues. Germline CDR1 reads SGHRS; CDR2 reads YFSETQ. This CDR3 reads CASCREGVPNEQFF. The CDR3 bases are TGCGCCAGCTGCAGGGAAGGGGTCCCCAATGAGCAGTTCTTC.

The chain is built from TRBV7-2 and TRBJ2-3; TRBD1 matches 9 bases. CDR1 is SGHTA and CDR2 is FQGNSA in the germline V gene. J gave up 5 bases and V 1 base, and 7 bases lay outside the gene matches. This CDR3 has 16 residues. CDR3 amino acids: CASSLEVYRGQDTQYF. The CDR3 nucleotides are TGTGCCAGCAGCTTAGAGGTGTACAGGGGGCAAGATACGCAGTATTTT.

V usage is TRBV6-1 and J usage is TRBJ1-2; D is perhaps TRBD1 (5 bases). Germline V gene sequence: CDR1 MNHNS, CDR2 SASEGT. V was clipped by 3 bases and J by 1 base, with 15 bases between them. The CDR3 consists of 16 residues. The CDR3 sequence is CASSDPSRGLNYGYTF. CDR3 in DNA: TGTGCCAGCAGTGATCCCAGCCGGGGACTTAACTATGGCTACACCTTC.

The gene calls are TRBV27 and TRBJ1-1; D not resolved. The V and J ends lost 4 bases and 2 bases respectively, with 11 bases between them. Germline V lookup: CDR1 MNHEY, CDR2 SMNVEV (reference sequence). The CDR3 length is 14 residues. The CDR3 coding sequence is TGTGCCAGCAGTTCTGGGTACGAAAACACTGAAGCTTTCTTT. It specifies CASSSGYENTEAFF.

In this sample, this clone turned up a few times. V gene TRBV29-1 combines with J gene TRBJ1-3; D is unresolved. The germline V gene has CDR1 SQVTM and CDR2 ANQGSEA. The CDR3 consists of 14 residues. Trimming pared 7 bases from V and 2 bases from J, leaving 15 bases between. The CDR3 bases are TGCAGCGCCGAAATCCTCCAGGCTGGAAACACCATATATTTT. Its protein is CSAEILQAGNTIYF.

J is TRBJ1-1 and V is TRBV6-1, with 9 positions matching TRBD1. The length of the CDR3 is 15 residues. The V segment lost 7 bases and the J segment 4 bases; nucleotides outside the gene matches: 10. The V gene's germline CDR1 is MNHNS and CDR2 SASEGT. CDR3 amino acids: CASTWTGVGSTEAFF. DNA for the CDR3: TGTGCCAGCACCTGGACAGGGGTTGGGAGCACTGAAGCTTTCTTT.

This chain joins TRBV2 and TRBJ2-3, with 9 bases fitting TRBD2. CDR1 and CDR2 (germline): SNHLY, FYNNEI. Losses at the gene ends were 5 bases for V and 4 bases for J; bases not matched to a gene: 4. The CDR3 sequence is 14 residues long. The CDR3 sequence: CASSQTSGADTQYF. The CDR3 region has the DNA TGTGCCAGCAGTCAGACTAGCGGAGCAGATACGCAGTATTTT.

The V and J genes are TRBV6-1 and TRBJ1-2; 8 bases are a match to TRBD1. CDR1 MNHNS and CDR2 SASEGT come from the germline V gene. The length of the CDR3 is 14 residues. The V gene end was trimmed by 5 bases and the J gene end by 2 bases; junction bases not matched to a gene: 4. For the CDR3, the DNA is TGTGCCAGCAGTCTCCGGGACAGGAACTATGGCTACACCTTC. Protein product: CASSLRDRNYGYTF.

CDR3 nucleotide sequence: TGTGCCAGCAGCTCACAGGGAAGCTATAATTCACCCCTCCACTTT. Translated, it gives CASSSQGSYNSPLHF. This sequence joins TRBV7-9 and TRBJ1-6; TRBD1 is a possible D gene (6 bases). In germline, CDR1 is SEHNR, CDR2 FQNEAQ (reference sequence). CDR3 length: 15 amino acids. The V and J ends lost 4 bases and 3 bases respectively, with 10 bases between them.

The chain couples TRBV5-1 to TRBJ2-2; TRBD1 is a possible D gene (6 bases). The CDR3 consists of 15 residues. The germline CDR1 and CDR2 sequences are SGHRS and YFSETQ. With 6 bases removed from V and 2 bases from J, the gap between germline ends came to 14 bases. DNA of the CDR3: TGCGCCAGCACCGCGAGAGGGGGTAACACCGGGGAGCTGTTTTTT. Amino acids: CASTARGGNTGELFF. Looking up the rest from reference TRBV5-1 and TRBJ2-2 gives the full variable domain: KAGVTQTPRYLIKTRGQQVTLSCSPISGHRSVSWYQQTPGQGLQFLFEYFSETQRNKGNFPGRFSGRQFSNSRSEMNVSTLELGDSALYLCASTARGGNTGELFFGEGSRLTVL.

The V gene is TRBV18, the J gene TRBJ2-3; 14 positions match TRBD2. This CDR3 region has 16 residues. Germline CDR1 reads KGHSH; CDR2 reads LQKENI. The V and J ends lost 4 bases and 3 bases, in that order; junction bases with no gene match: 3. Here the CDR3 DNA reads TGTGCCAGCTCACAAGGGACTAGCGGGAGTACAGATACGCAGTATTTT. Its protein product is CASSQGTSGSTDTQYF.

The chain is built from TRBV20-1 and TRBJ1-2, with a weak D call TRBD1 (6 bases). CDR1 is DFQATT and CDR2 is SNEGSKA in the germline V gene (reference sequence). The CDR3 is made up of 11 amino acids. Trimming pared 6 bases from V and 8 bases from J, leaving 13 bases between. CDR3 nucleotide sequence: TGCAGTGCGGGGTTCAGGGGAGGCTACACCTTC. Translating it yields CSAGFRGGYTF.

V usage is TRBV7-9 and J usage is TRBJ2-5, with D possibly being TRBD2 (7 bases). V lost 7 bases and J 5 bases, leaving 20 bases between the germline ends. This CDR3 comprises 15 residues. The germline gives CDR1 SEHNR, CDR2 FQNEAQ (reference sequence). The DNA for the CDR3 is TGTGCCAGCATCCAAGGGGGGGGACTGGGCGAGACCCAGTACTTC. Residues: CASIQGGGLGETQYF.

The chain employs TRBV2 and TRBJ2-1; 7 bases are shared with TRBD1. Germline-derived CDR1 and CDR2 are SNHLY and FYNNEI. The CDR3 runs to 14 residues. Trimming at V came to 2 bases and at J to 9 bases, leaving 7 bases not matched to a gene. The CDR3 nucleotides are TGTGCCAGCAGTGAATTTGGGACAGCTGGTGAGCAGTTCTTC. Translating it yields CASSEFGTAGEQFF. The whole variable domain, filled in from reference TRBV2 and TRBJ2-1, reads EPEVTQTPSHQVTQMGQEVILRCVPISNHLYFYWYRQILGQKVEFLVSFYNNEISEKSEIFDDQFSVERPDGSNFTLKIRSTKLEDSAMYFCASSEFGTAGEQFFGPGTRLTVL.

This clone has a single count. This chain joins TRBV15 and TRBJ1-5; 7 bases fit TRBD1. J was trimmed by 4 bases and V by 2 bases; bases with no gene match: 8. The CDR3 extends over 16 amino acids. In germline, CDR1 is LNHNV, CDR2 YYDKDF (reference sequence). In DNA, the CDR3 is TGTGCCACCAGCAGAACTCCGGGACAGACAAATCAGCCCCAGCATTTT. This gives the protein CATSRTPGQTNQPQHF.

The chain is built from TRBV9 and TRBJ2-3, with 10 bases matching TRBD2. Per the germline V gene, CDR1 is SGDLS and CDR2 is YYNGEE. The CDR3 sequence is 15 residues long. Trimming removed 2 bases from V and 2 bases from J; junction bases left unmatched: 2. For the CDR3, the DNA is TGTGCCAGCAGCGTGACTAGCGGGCCCACAGATACGCAGTATTTT. Protein product: CASSVTSGPTDTQYF.

This chain uses TRBV5-1 with TRBJ1-6, with 7 positions matching TRBD1. The germline V gene has CDR1 SGHRS and CDR2 YFSETQ. This CDR3 spans 15 amino acids. V lost 4 bases and J lost 7; bases outside the gene matches: 8. The CDR3 region is CASSPSGTENSPLHF. CDR3 nucleotides: TGCGCCAGCAGCCCCTCCGGGACAGAAAATTCACCCCTCCACTTT.

The chain links TRBV28 to TRBJ2-3, with TRBD2 matching 7 bases. J lost 3 bases, V lost 5 bases, and 11 bases had no gene match. Germline CDR1 is MDHEN and CDR2 is SYDVKM. The CDR3 consists of 16 residues. The CDR3 DNA follows: TGTGCCAGCAGTAGCCGTTTGGGGGGGACGACAGATACGCAGTATTTT. It yields the protein CASSSRLGGTTDTQYF.

The chain is built from TRBV5-1 and TRBJ1-2, with a weak D call TRBD1 (6 bases). CDR1 and CDR2 (germline): SGHRS, YFSETQ. There are 17 residues in the CDR3. V gave up 3 bases and J gave up 5 bases, with 23 bases separating them. For the CDR3, the DNA is TGCGCCAGCAGCTCCGGCTCACCCGGGACTCAGGGGTATGGCTACACCTTC. Protein product: CASSSGSPGTQGYGYTF.

This clone showed up just a few times. The chain combines TRBV30 with TRBJ2-1, with TRBD2 matching 9 bases. This CDR3 spans 15 amino acids. V was clipped by 0 bases and J by 5 bases; unmatched bases: 5. CDR1 GTSNPN and CDR2 SVGIG come from the germline V gene (reference sequence). CDR3 sequence (DNA): TGTGCCTGGAGTGTAGGTCAGCGGGAGGACAATGAGCAGTTCTTC. It encodes CAWSVGQREDNEQFF.

The rearrangement uses TRBV11-2 and TRBJ2-5, with 15 bases fitting TRBD2. V was pared by 5 bases and J by 0 bases, with 4 bases of the junction left unmatched. This CDR3 has 17 amino acids. The germline V gene has CDR1 SGHAT and CDR2 FQNNGV. The CDR3 DNA follows: TGTGCCAGCAGCCCTGGACTAGCGGGGGGGTACCAAGAGACCCAGTACTTC. Translated, it gives CASSPGLAGGYQETQYF. The full variable domain, with the rest looked up from reference TRBV11-2 and TRBJ2-5, is EAGVAQSPRYKIIEKRQSVAFWCNPISGHATLYWYQQILGQGPKLLIQFQNNGVVDDSQLPKDRFSAERLKGVDSTLKIQPAKLEDSAVYLCASSPGLAGGYQETQYFGPGTRLLVL.

This clone was seen once. V usage is TRBV30 and J usage is TRBJ1-6; tentative D call: TRBD1 (5 bases). Germline assignment: CDR1 GTSNPN and CDR2 SVGIG (reference sequence). Trimming pared 1 base from V and 5 bases from J, leaving 9 bases between. This CDR3 region has 14 residues. The CDR3 loop is CAWSAGNNNSPLHF. DNA of the CDR3: TGTGCCTGGAGTGCAGGGAACAATAATTCACCCCTCCACTTT.

The rearrangement uses TRBV9 and TRBJ2-5; 8 nucleotides align to TRBD2. This CDR3 contains 17 residues. Germline V CDR1 and CDR2: SGDLS, YYNGEE. The J segment lost 1 base and the V segment lost 0 bases, leaving 8 bases of the junction unmatched. The CDR3, as DNA: TGTGCCAGCAGCGTAGAGGTCACTAGCGGTCCCCAAGAGACCCAGTACTTC. Its protein product is CASSVEVTSGPQETQYF.

This chain connects TRBV5-1 to TRBJ2-1; 7 bases fit TRBD1. The V gene's germline CDR1 is SGHRS and CDR2 YFSETQ. The CDR3 contains 15 residues. V lost 0 bases and J lost 8; bases outside the gene matches: 8. The CDR3 DNA is TGCGCCAGCAGCTTGGGGCAGGGGGATCGGGATGAGCAGTTCTTC. Its translation is CASSLGQGDRDEQFF.

J is TRBJ2-7 and V is TRBV7-8; D is unresolved. Trimming pared 5 bases from V and 3 bases from J, leaving 17 bases between. Germline CDR1 and CDR2: SGHVS and FQNEAQ. This CDR3 region has 15 residues. CDR3 bases: TGTGCCAGCAGCCCAGGCCCAGACCCTTACTACGAGCAGTACGTC. Its protein is CASSPGPDPYYEQYV.

V usage is TRBV19 and J usage is TRBJ2-2; 11 nucleotides agree with TRBD2. Germline trimming cut 3 bases from V and 5 bases from J; bases unmatched to any gene: 5. The CDR3 sequence is 16 residues long. Germline assignment: CDR1 LNHDA and CDR2 SQIVND (reference sequence). CDR3 sequence reads: CASSIRVAGGTGELFF. CDR3 sequence (DNA): TGTGCCAGTAGTATCCGGGTAGCGGGGGGGACCGGGGAGCTGTTTTTT.